This TCR beta chain originates from a study of cytomegalovirus exposure and HLA in healthy donors. General study results and limits: It was shown in a later analysis that HLA-associated TCR beta chains were more clonally expanded than other, equally common chains.

Of note for this clone: Its antigen is not known.

PCR primers comprised 60 Vbeta and 13 Jbeta primers. Here immunoSEQ multiplex PCR was the method, and the copy in TCRdb shows in-frame clones only, minus some. The sample lists some 150,000 clones; about 75% were seen once. With 6 bases clipped from V and 2 bases from J, the junction kept 9 bases outside the gene matches. CDR3 length equals 16 residues. Per the germline V gene, CDR1 is MNHEY and CDR2 is SMNVEV (reference sequence). Source material: PBMCs. The rearrangement links TRBV27 to TRBJ1-1, with 10 bases matching TRBD1. The sequence derives from a woman aged 25 to 39 in good health and CMV-seronegative. CDR3 in DNA: TGTGCCAGCAGCTCTTATAGGGACAGGGGCAACACTGAAGCTTTCTTT. Its protein product is CASSSYRDRGNTEAFF.